This T cell receptor beta chain was recovered during a study of blood T cell repertoires in COVID-19. Generated by immunoSEQ multiplex PCR, the TCRdb table keeps only in-frame clones and is missing some. The repertoire holds 95,000 to 150,000 clones, with 65% to 80% as singletons. Germline V gene data show CDR1 as LNHDA and CDR2 as SQIVND (reference sequence). The CDR3 is made up of 13 amino acids. Trimming shortened V by 7 bases and J by 4 bases, and 13 bases separated the two germline ends. The chain employs TRBV19 and TRBJ1-2; D remains unclear. This clonotype originated in a human donor with acute or convalescent COVID-19. The donor label of this sample is uncertain. Sample: peripheral blood. As DNA, the CDR3 is TGTGCCAGTAAGTTGACGGGAGGCTATGGCTACACCTTC. This translates into CASKLTGGYGYTF.